A single sample is the source of the 7 T cell receptor beta chains below, sequenced in a study of blood T cell repertoires in COVID-19 (dated by TCRdb to 2019 to 2021). Library preparation employed the immunoSEQ multiplex PCR assay. This is the immuneACCESS table as TCRdb keeps it, with only in-frame sequences that have V and J called. A part of the clones is gone; compared with another copy, unresolved V genes explain less than half, and the rest is unexplained. The sample records approximately 470,000 clones, around 87% of which are singletons. Approximately 0.7% of the sample is taken by the ten largest. The sample taken for sequencing was PBMCs or T cells enriched from blood (not recorded which). The receptor set was obtained from a young woman who had recovered from COVID-19.

In nucleotides, the CDR3 is TGTGCCAGTAGTATAGCCGGCGAGCCGGCTAGGAGAGGCTACACCTTC. This encodes CASSIAGEPARRGYTF. The rearrangement joins TRBV19 to TRBJ1-2; no reliable D call. CDR1 LNHDA and CDR2 SQIVND come from the germline V gene (reference sequence). The CDR3 contains 16 residues. Trimming removed 1 base at V and 8 bases at J, with 20 bases between.

This chain joins TRBV5-4 and TRBJ1-3, with D perhaps matching TRBD1 (6 bases). V was clipped by 3 bases and J by 1 base, with 14 bases between them. CDR3 length: 16 amino acids. In germline, CDR1 is SGHNT, CDR2 YYREEE (reference sequence). CDR3 sequence: CASSSPRDTSGNTIYF. The DNA of the CDR3 is TGTGCCAGCAGCTCCCCAAGGGACACTTCTGGAAACACCATATATTTT.

The chain uses TRBV30 and TRBJ1-5, with 7 bases fitting TRBD1. V shed 0 bases, J shed 3 bases, and the junction held 5 bases outside the gene matches. The CDR3 consists of 15 residues. Germline V CDR1 and CDR2: GTSNPN, SVGIG (reference sequence). CDR3 loop: CAWSVGQTDNQPQHF. The CDR3 region has the DNA TGTGCCTGGAGTGTGGGACAGACAGACAATCAGCCCCAGCATTTT. Filled out from reference TRBV30 and TRBJ1-5, the complete variable domain reads SQTIHQWPATLVQPVGSPLSLECTVEGTSNPNLYWYRQAAGRGLQLLFYSVGIGQISSEVPQNLSASRPQDRQFILSSKKLLLSDSGFYLCAWSVGQTDNQPQHFGDGTRLSIL.

V usage is TRBV28 and J usage is TRBJ1-5, with a tentative D call TRBD1 (5 bases). Germline V gives CDR1 MDHEN, CDR2 SYDVKM. The CDR3 totals 14 residues. The V and J ends lost 5 bases and 3 bases respectively, with 11 bases between them. In DNA form, the CDR3 reads TGTGCCAGCAGTGTCCGGGACTTCAATCAGCCCCAGCATTTT. Its protein product is CASSVRDFNQPQHF. The whole variable domain, remainder taken from reference TRBV28 and TRBJ1-5, is DVKVTQSSRYLVKRTGEKVFLECVQDMDHENMFWYRQDPGLGLRLIYFSYDVKMKEKGDIPEGYSVSREKKERFSLILESASTNQTSMYLCASSVRDFNQPQHFGDGTRLSIL.

This clone has a single count. This chain connects TRBV5-5 to TRBJ1-1, with D unresolved. V lost 2 bases to trimming and J lost 5 bases, with 10 bases between them. The CDR3 runs 13 residues. The germline gives CDR1 SGHKS, CDR2 YYEKEE (reference sequence). The CDR3 here is CASSFSSRTEAFF. In nucleotides, the CDR3 is TGTGCCAGCAGCTTCTCCTCGAGGACTGAAGCTTTCTTT.

J is TRBJ2-1 and V is TRBV3-1 (or the pseudogene TRBV3-2); D ambiguous. Germline assignment: CDR1 LGHDT and CDR2 YNNKEL (reference sequence). This CDR3 comprises 14 residues. The ends were cut back, 2 bases at V and 7 bases at J, with 12 bases in the middle. The CDR3 DNA follows: TGTGCCAGCAGCCAACTATTAAGTATAAATGAGCAGTTCTTC. It specifies CASSQLLSINEQFF.

In this sample, this clone turned up a few times. The chain links TRBV12-5 to TRBJ1-6, with unresolved D. The CDR3 extends over 17 amino acids. Germline V CDR1 and CDR2: LGHNT, FRNRAP. Trimming removed 3 bases at V and 10 bases at J, with 22 bases between. CDR3 sequence reads: CASGLLVLRSSPSPLHF. The CDR3 coding sequence is TGTGCTAGTGGTTTATTAGTCCTTCGATCTAGTCCCTCACCCCTCCACTTT.